This T cell receptor beta chain appears in the sequencing data of a study of blood T cell repertoires in COVID-19. Whole-study context: PBMCs, B-cell-depleted T cells, or T cells provided the cDNA or gDNA that made up the material.

Only in-frame clones appear in the TCRdb table, and some are missing; sequencing was by immunoSEQ multiplex PCR. The sample has 45,000 to 65,000 clones; 89% are singletons. The sequence was collected from a man older than 75 with active or convalescent COVID-19. Sequencing used peripheral blood.

The CDR3 DNA follows: TGTGCCAGCAGCTCTGCGGGGGGGCCCGCATCACCCCTCCACTTT. Its protein product is CASSSAGGPASPLHF. The chain combines TRBV7-2 with TRBJ1-6, with D possibly being TRBD1 (6 bases). Germline CDR1 reads SGHTA; CDR2 reads FQGNSA. Trimming pared 4 bases from V and 10 bases from J, leaving 17 bases between. The CDR3 spans 15 residues.